The clone carrying this TCR beta chain came up many times. Antigen: not known. CDR1 is SGHDT and CDR2 is YYEEEE in the germline V gene. V lost 4 bases and J 2 bases, leaving 10 bases between the germline ends. This CDR3 spans 13 amino acids. Via MiXCR, TCRdb re-called the PCR reads, giving one row per CDR3 protein. The sample gives hundreds of thousands of distinct CDR3 sequences, around 25% of which show up once; about 0.8% is in the top ten. A CD8+CD4-CCR7+CD45RA+ phenotype served as the sorting definition for naive CD8 T cells. This entry belongs to a study of molecular identifiers for immune sequencing clone quantification. Whole-study context: For replicates, RNA isolated from roughly 20,000 or 100,000 naive CD8 cells was divided into five portions, of which four were sequenced. Study outcomes and limitations: Clones above 20 RNA copies contained over 98% of effector molecules but under 1% of naive ones.

Source material: naive CD8+ T cells from blood, with Jurkat cell RNA spiked in. Subset reported: FACS-sorted CD8+CD4-CCR7+CD45RA+ naive T cells. The V and J genes are TRBV5-6 and TRBJ2-7; D is unresolved. This TCR derives from a human donor in good health. Some libraries in this study had Jurkat cell RNA spiked in. The CDR3 reads CASSPDGAYEQYF. The DNA of the CDR3 is TGTGCCAGCAGCCCGGACGGTGCCTACGAGCAGTACTTC.